One and the same sample provided the 12 T cell receptor beta chains below, sequenced in a study of shared clonotypes between healthy human individuals. CD45RO-negative, CCR7-selected cells formed the naive CD8 fraction, which excluded terminally differentiated effector memory CD45RA+ cells. Sequencing used immunoSEQ multiplex PCR; TCRdb keeps in-frame clones, though not all of them. Of around 2.1 million clones detected, roughly 91% appear once; the ten largest clones hold more than 1.5%. The source material was naive CD8+ T cells from PBMCs. These receptors originate from a man in his late teens or twenties in good health. Some clones in this sample may be carry-over from other donors' samples.

The chain joins TRBV6-1 to TRBJ1-3, with 7 positions matching TRBD1. This CDR3 has 14 residues. Germline V CDR1 and CDR2: MNHNS, SASEGT. Losses at the gene ends were 6 bases for V and 4 bases for J; bases not matched to a gene: 6. Written as DNA, the CDR3 is TGTGCCAGCAGCGAGACAGGGAGGGGAAACACCATATATTTT. Translating gives CASSETGRGNTIYF.

V is TRBV5-1 and J is TRBJ2-7; D is perhaps TRBD1 (6 bases). Germline assignment: CDR1 SGHRS and CDR2 YFSETQ. The V gene lost 0 bases and the J gene lost 6 bases, with 10 bases spanning the gap. This CDR3 spans 13 amino acids. CDR3 coding DNA: TGCGCCAGCAGCTTGGAGGACAGAACCGAGCAGTACTTC. Protein: CASSLEDRTEQYF.

V and J are TRBV19 and TRBJ2-5; TRBD1 agrees at 8 bases. There are 21 residues in the CDR3. Germline CDR1 is LNHDA and CDR2 is SQIVND (reference sequence). With V trimmed by 5 bases and J by 4 bases, 27 bases remained unmatched. The chain's CDR3 is CASSPLPGQPNPSGGRETQYF. Written as DNA, the CDR3 is TGTGCCAGTAGTCCACTCCCGGGACAGCCAAATCCATCAGGGGGCAGAGAGACCCAGTACTTC.

The chain joins TRBV7-8 to TRBJ2-2, with unresolved D. In germline, CDR1 is SGHVS, CDR2 FQNEAQ. The CDR3 runs 20 residues. V was trimmed by 2 bases and J by 1 base, leaving 23 bases between them. CDR3 DNA: TGTGCCAGCAGCTTAAGTTGGTTGGGCGAGACCGCACTGAACACCGGGGAGCTGTTTTTT. It is translated as CASSLSWLGETALNTGELFF.

The V and J genes are TRBV19 and TRBJ1-2, with D possibly TRBD1 on 5 matching bases. The length of the CDR3 is 16 residues. CDR1 and CDR2 (germline): LNHDA, SQIVND (reference sequence). The germline V and J ends were trimmed by 2 bases and 3 bases, with 16 bases remaining between them. The CDR3 loop is CASSIRGLGPYYGYTF. CDR3 DNA: TGTGCCAGTAGTATAAGAGGGCTGGGACCCTACTATGGCTACACCTTC.

This clone was counted once. J is TRBJ2-7 and V is TRBV6-6; 7 bases are a match to TRBD1. The V segment lost 2 bases and the J segment 4 bases; nucleotides outside the gene matches: 8. There are 15 residues in the CDR3. CDR1 MNHNY and CDR2 SVGAGI come from the germline V gene (reference sequence). The CDR3 coding sequence is TGTGCCAGCAGTTACGCCGACAGGGAAGGGTACGAGCAGTACTTC. Translation gives CASSYADREGYEQYF.

The chain carries TRBV5-6 and TRBJ2-7, with a tentative D call TRBD2 (6 bases). The CDR3 has 14 amino acids. Trimming removed 4 bases at V and 0 bases at J, with 11 bases between. Germline V gene sequence: CDR1 SGHDT, CDR2 YYEEEE. CDR3 region: CASSIGGSSYEQYF. The CDR3 nucleotides read TGTGCCAGCAGCATTGGGGGGAGCTCCTACGAGCAGTACTTC.

This clone came up once. This chain uses TRBV10-3 with TRBJ2-7; TRBD1 agrees at 9 bases. Trimming at V came to 3 bases and at J to 5 bases, leaving 5 bases not matched to a gene. Germline V gene data show CDR1 as ENHRY and CDR2 as SYGVKD. CDR3 length: 14 amino acids. The CDR3 loop is CAISELGQGNEQYF. The CDR3 DNA reads as TGTGCCATCAGTGAATTAGGACAGGGGAACGAGCAGTACTTC.

Only a few counts were recorded for this clone. The germline gene is not matched at one end of the junction; a read error may be the cause. The chain couples TRBV29-1 to TRBJ1-1, with 8 nucleotides matching TRBD1. The CDR3 extends over 12 amino acids. In germline, CDR1 is SQVTM, CDR2 ANQGSEA. The CDR3: CSVRYQTGDDLF. The CDR3 DNA reads TGCAGCGTACGATACCAGACAGGGGACGACCTCTTT.

The chain links TRBV27 to TRBJ2-7; TRBD1 aligns across 9 bases. The CDR3 extends over 15 amino acids. V was clipped by 3 bases and J by 6 bases; unmatched bases: 9. In germline, CDR1 is MNHEY, CDR2 SMNVEV (reference sequence). The CDR3 DNA sequence: TGTGCCAGCAGTTTTGGGACAGGGCGAATCTCCGAGCAGTACTTC. Its protein is CASSFGTGRISEQYF.

The chain joins TRBV9 to TRBJ1-2; TRBD1 might be the D (5 bases). The V end was cut by 5 bases, the J end by 8 bases, with 19 bases between. The V gene's germline CDR1 is SGDLS and CDR2 YYNGEE. The CDR3 spans 14 residues. CDR3 bases: TGTGCCAGCAGTCAGACGTGGGGAGGGGACGGCTACACCTTC. This translates into CASSQTWGGDGYTF.

The V gene is TRBV11-3, the J gene TRBJ2-7; D not resolved. The V gene's germline CDR1 is SGHNT and CDR2 YENEEA. This CDR3 region has 10 residues. V lost 5 bases and J lost 4, with 3 bases in between. The CDR3 DNA sequence: TGTGCCAGCAGCCGGTACGAGCAGTACTTC. Its protein product is CASSRYEQYF.